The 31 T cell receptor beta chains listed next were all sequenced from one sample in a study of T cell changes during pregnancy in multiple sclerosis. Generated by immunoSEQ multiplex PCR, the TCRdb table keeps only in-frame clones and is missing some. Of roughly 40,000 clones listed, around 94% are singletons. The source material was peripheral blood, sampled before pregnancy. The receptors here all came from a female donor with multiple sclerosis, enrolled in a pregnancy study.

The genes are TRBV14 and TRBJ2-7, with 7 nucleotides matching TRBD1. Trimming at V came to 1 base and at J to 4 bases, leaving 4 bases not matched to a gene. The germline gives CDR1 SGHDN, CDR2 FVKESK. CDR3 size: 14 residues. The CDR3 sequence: CASSQVQGWYEQYF. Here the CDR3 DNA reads TGTGCCAGCAGCCAAGTACAGGGGTGGTACGAGCAGTACTTC.

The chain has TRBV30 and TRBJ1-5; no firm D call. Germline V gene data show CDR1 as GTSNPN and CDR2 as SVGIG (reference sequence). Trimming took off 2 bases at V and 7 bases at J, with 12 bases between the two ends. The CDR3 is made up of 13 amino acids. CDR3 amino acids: CAWSTTVRQPQHF. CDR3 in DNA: TGTGCCTGGAGTACTACGGTTCGCCAGCCCCAGCATTTT.

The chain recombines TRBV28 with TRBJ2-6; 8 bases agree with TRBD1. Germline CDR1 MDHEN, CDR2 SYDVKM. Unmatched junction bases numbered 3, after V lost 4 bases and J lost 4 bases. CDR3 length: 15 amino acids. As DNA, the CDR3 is TGTGCCAGCAGTTCCTCAGGGGGCGGGGCCAACGTCCTGACTTTC. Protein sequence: CASSSSGGGANVLTF.

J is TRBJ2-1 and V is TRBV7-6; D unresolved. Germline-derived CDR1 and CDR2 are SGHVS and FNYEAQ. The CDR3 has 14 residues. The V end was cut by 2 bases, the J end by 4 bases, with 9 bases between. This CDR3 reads CASSLSNLYNEQFF. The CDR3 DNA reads TGTGCCAGCAGCTTAAGTAACTTGTACAATGAGCAGTTCTTC.

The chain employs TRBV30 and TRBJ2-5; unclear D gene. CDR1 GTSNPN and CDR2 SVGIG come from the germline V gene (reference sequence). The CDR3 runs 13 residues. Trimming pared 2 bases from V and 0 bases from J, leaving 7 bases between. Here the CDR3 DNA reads TGTGCCTGGAGTCCCCAGTACCAAGAGACCCAGTACTTC. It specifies CAWSPQYQETQYF.

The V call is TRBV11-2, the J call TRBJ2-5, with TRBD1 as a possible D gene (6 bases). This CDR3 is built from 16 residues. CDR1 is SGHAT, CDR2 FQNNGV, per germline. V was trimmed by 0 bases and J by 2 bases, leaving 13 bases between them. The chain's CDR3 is CASSLEQGTKQETQYF. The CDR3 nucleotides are TGTGCCAGCAGCTTAGAGCAGGGGACCAAGCAAGAGACCCAGTACTTC. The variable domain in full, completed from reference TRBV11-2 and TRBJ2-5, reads EAGVAQSPRYKIIEKRQSVAFWCNPISGHATLYWYQQILGQGPKLLIQFQNNGVVDDSQLPKDRFSAERLKGVDSTLKIQPAKLEDSAVYLCASSLEQGTKQETQYFGPGTRLLVL.

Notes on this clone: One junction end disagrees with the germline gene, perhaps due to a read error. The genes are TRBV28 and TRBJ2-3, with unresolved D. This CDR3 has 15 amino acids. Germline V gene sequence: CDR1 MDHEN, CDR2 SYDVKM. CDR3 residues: CASSFPTTGTDTQYF. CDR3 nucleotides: TGTGCCAGCAGTTTTCCGACAACCGGCACGGATACGCAGTATTTT. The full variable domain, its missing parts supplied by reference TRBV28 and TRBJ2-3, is DVKVTQSSRYLVKRTGEKVFLECVQDMDHENMFWYRQDPGLGLRLIYFSYDVKMKEKGDIPEGYSVSREKKERFSLILESASTNQTSMYLCASSFPTTGTDTQYFGPGTRLTVL.

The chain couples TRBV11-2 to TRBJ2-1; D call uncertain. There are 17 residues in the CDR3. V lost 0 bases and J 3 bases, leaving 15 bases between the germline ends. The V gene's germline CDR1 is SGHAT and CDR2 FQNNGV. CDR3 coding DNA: TGTGCCAGCAGCTTAGATCTGCCCTCTCTCGGCTACAATGAGCAGTTCTTC. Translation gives CASSLDLPSLGYNEQFF.

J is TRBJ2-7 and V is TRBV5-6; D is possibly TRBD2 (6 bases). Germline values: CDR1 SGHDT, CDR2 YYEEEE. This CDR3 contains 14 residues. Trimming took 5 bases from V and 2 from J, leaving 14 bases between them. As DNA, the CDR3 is TGTGCCAGCAGTCGGGACTTTGTCACCTACGAGCAGTACTTC. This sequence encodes CASSRDFVTYEQYF.

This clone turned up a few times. This CDR3 is CASSQQGQLQPQHF. The CDR3 DNA is TGTGCCAGCAGTCAACAGGGCCAGCTTCAGCCCCAGCATTTT. The V and J genes are TRBV2 and TRBJ1-5; perhaps TRBD1 as D (6 bases). Germline values: CDR1 SNHLY, CDR2 FYNNEI. Trimming shortened V by 5 bases and J by 6 bases, and 14 bases separated the two germline ends. The CDR3 is made up of 14 amino acids.

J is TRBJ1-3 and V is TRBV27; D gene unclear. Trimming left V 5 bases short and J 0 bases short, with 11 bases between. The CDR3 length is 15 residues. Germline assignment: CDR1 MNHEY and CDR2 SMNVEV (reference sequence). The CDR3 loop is CASSLRLLSGNTIYF. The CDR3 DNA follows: TGTGCCAGCAGTCTCCGTCTCCTCTCTGGAAACACCATATATTTT.

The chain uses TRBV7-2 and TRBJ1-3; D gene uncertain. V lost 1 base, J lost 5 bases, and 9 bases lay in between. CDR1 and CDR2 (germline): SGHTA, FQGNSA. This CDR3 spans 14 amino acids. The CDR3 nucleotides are TGTGCCAGCAGCTTAGTTGGAGGGAGAAACACCATATATTTT. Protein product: CASSLVGGRNTIYF.

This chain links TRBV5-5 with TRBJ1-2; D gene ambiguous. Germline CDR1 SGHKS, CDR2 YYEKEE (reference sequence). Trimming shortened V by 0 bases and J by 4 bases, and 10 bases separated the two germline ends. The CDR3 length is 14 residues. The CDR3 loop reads CASSLESATYGYTF. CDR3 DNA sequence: TGTGCCAGCAGCTTGGAATCAGCGACCTATGGCTACACCTTC.

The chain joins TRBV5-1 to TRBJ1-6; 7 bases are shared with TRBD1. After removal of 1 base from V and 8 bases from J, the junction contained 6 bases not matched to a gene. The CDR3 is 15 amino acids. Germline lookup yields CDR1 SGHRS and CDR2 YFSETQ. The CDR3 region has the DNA TGCGCCAGCAGCTTGATAGGCCAGGGGGATTCACCCCTCCACTTT. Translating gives CASSLIGQGDSPLHF.

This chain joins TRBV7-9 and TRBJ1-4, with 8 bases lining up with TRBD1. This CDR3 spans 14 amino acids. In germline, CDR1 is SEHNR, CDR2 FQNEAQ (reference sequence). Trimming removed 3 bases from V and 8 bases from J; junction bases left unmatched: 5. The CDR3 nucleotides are TGTGCCAGCAGCTTGACAGGGGTCGGCGAAAAACTGTTTTTT. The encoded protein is CASSLTGVGEKLFF.

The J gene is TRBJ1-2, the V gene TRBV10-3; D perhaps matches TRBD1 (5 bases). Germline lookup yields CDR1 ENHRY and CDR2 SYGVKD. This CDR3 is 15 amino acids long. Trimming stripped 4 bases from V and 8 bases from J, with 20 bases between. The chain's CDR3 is CAISGVPQGAEGYTF. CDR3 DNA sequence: TGTGCCATCAGTGGGGTCCCGCAAGGGGCGGAGGGCTACACCTTC.

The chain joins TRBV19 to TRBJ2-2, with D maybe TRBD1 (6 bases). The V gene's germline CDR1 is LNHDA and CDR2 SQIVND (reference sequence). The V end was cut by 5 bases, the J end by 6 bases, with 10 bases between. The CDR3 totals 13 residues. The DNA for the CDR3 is TGTGCCAGTAGTGTCCAGGGGTCCGGGGAGCTGTTTTTT. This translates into CASSVQGSGELFF.

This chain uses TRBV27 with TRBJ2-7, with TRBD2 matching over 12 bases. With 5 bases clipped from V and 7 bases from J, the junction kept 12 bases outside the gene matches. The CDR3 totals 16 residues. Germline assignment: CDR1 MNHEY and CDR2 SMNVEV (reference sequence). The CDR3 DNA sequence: TGTGCCAGCAGTACGCTAGCGGGAGGGCCTATGGGGGAGCAGTACTTC. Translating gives CASSTLAGGPMGEQYF.

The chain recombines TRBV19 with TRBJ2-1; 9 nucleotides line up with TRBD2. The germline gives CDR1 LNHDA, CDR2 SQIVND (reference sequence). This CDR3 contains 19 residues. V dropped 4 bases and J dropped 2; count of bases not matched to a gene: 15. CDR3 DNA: TGTGCCAGTAGTACCCTACGCCCAGTAGCGGGGGAGACCTACAATGAGCAGTTCTTC. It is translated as CASSTLRPVAGETYNEQFF. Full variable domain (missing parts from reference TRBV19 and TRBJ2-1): DGGITQSPKYLFRKEGQNVTLSCEQNLNHDAMYWYRQDPGQGLRLIYYSQIVNDFQKGDIAEGYSVSREKKESFPLTVTSAQKNPTAFYLCASSTLRPVAGETYNEQFFGPGTRLTVL.

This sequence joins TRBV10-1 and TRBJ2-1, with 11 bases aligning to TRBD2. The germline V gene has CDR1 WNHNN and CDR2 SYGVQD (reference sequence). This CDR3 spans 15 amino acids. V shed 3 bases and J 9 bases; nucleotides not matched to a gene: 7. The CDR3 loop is CASSDASGRSGEQFF. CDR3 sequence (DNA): TGCGCCAGCAGTGATGCTAGCGGGAGGTCGGGTGAGCAGTTCTTC.

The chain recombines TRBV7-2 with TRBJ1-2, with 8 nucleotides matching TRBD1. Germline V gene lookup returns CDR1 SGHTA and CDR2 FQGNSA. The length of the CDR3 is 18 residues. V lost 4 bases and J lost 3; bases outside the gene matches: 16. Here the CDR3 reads CASSSRPVTGAEDYGYTF. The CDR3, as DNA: TGTGCCAGCAGCTCAAGGCCGGTGACAGGGGCAGAGGACTATGGCTACACCTTC.

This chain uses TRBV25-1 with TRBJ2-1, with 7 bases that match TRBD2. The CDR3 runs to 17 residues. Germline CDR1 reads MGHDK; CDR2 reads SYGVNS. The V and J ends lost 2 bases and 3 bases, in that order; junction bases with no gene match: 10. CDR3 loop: CASSEIVGGRDYNEQFF. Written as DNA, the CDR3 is TGTGCCAGCAGTGAAATCGTGGGCGGGAGAGACTACAATGAGCAGTTCTTC.

This CDR3 is CAGSRGIGYGYTF. The CDR3 DNA is TGTGCCGGCTCAAGGGGGATAGGATATGGCTACACCTTC. The gene calls are TRBV30 and TRBJ1-2, with a weak D call TRBD1 (6 bases). V lost 8 bases, J lost 5 bases, and 18 bases lay in between. Germline-derived CDR1 and CDR2 are GTSNPN and SVGIG (reference sequence). This CDR3 is 13 amino acids long.

The CDR3 bases are TGTGCCAGCAGCCCCCATCCAGGGGGCAGGAACACTGAAGCTTTCTTT. Translated, it gives CASSPHPGGRNTEAFF. This chain uses TRBV7-2 with TRBJ1-1; 8 bases line up with TRBD1. The CDR3 totals 16 residues. Germline trimming cut 5 bases from V and 1 base from J; bases unmatched to any gene: 9. Germline assignment: CDR1 SGHTA and CDR2 FQGNSA.

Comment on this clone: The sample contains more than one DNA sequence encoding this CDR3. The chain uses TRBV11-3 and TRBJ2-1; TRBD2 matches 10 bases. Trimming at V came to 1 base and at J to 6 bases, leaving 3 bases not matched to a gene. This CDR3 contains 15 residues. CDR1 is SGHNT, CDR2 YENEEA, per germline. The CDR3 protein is CASSLALAGFNEQFF. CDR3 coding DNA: TGTGCCAGCAGCTTAGCACTAGCGGGGTTCAATGAGCAGTTCTTC. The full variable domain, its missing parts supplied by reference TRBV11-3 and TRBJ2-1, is EAGVVQSPRYKIIEKKQPVAFWCNPISGHNTLYWYLQNLGQGPELLIRYENEEAVDDSQLPKDRFSAERLKGVDSTLKIQPAELGDSAVYLCASSLALAGFNEQFFGPGTRLTVL.

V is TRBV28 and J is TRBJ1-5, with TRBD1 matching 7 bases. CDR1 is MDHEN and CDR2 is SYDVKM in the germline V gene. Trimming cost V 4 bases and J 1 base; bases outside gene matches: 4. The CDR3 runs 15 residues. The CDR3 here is CASSSETGSNQPQHF. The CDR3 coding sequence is TGTGCCAGCAGTTCCGAGACAGGGAGCAATCAGCCCCAGCATTTT.

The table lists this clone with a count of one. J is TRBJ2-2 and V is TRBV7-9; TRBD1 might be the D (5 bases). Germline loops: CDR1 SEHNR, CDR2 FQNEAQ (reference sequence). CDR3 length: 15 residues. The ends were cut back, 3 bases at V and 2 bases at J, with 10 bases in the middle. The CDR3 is CASSLTAINTGELFF. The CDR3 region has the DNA TGTGCCAGCAGCTTGACAGCGATTAACACCGGGGAGCTGTTTTTT.

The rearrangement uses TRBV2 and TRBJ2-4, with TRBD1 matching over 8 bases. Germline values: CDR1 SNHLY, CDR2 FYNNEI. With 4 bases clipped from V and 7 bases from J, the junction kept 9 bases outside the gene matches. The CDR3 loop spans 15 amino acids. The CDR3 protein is CASSVRGQGANIQYF. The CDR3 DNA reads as TGTGCCAGCAGTGTACGAGGGCAGGGGGCTAACATTCAGTACTTC.

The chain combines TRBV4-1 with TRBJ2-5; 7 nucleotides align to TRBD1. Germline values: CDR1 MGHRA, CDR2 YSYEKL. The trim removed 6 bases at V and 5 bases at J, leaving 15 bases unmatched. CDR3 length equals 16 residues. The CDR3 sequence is CASRLYGTEAAETQYF. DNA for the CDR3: TGCGCCAGCAGGCTATACGGGACAGAGGCTGCTGAGACCCAGTACTTC.

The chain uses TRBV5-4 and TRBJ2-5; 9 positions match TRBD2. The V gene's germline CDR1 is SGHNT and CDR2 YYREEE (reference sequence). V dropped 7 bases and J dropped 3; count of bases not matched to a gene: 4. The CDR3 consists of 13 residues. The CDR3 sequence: CASRLAGKETQYF. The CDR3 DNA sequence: TGTGCCAGCCGGCTAGCGGGAAAAGAGACCCAGTACTTC.

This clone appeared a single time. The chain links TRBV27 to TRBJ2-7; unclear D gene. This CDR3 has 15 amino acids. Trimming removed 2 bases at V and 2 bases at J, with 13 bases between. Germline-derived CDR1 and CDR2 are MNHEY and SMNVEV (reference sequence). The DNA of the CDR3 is TGTGCCAGCAGTTTAAGTGCAGCGTTCCCCTACGAGCAGTACTTC. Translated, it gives CASSLSAAFPYEQYF.